Shown below are 13 T cell receptor delta chains from a single sample sequenced in a study of γδ T cells in repeated Plasmodium falciparum infection. Flow sorting of PBMC yielded separate Vgamma9/Vdelta2+ and Vdelta2-negative gammadelta T cell populations for bulk repertoire analysis. TCRdb made new clone calls on the multiplex PCR reads using CATT. Among 45,000 to 60,000 delta-chain clones listed, about 1.9% were seen once. The source material was gamma-delta T cells from blood. The receptors come from a pool of human donors (malaria-infected and uninfected, not separated).

This clone was seen a handful of times. With only one base between it and a far larger clone, this is likely a read error. Other nucleotide sequences from this sample produce the same CDR3. The gene calls are TRDV1 and TRDJ1; D is perhaps TRDD2 (6 bases). TCRdb does not report a J gene; here it was assigned by matching the DNA to germline references. The CDR3 extends over 22 amino acids. Germline V gene lookup returns CDR1 TSWWSYY and CDR2 QGS. CDR3 sequence reads: CALGDFPPYFLTSTAYTDKLIF. The CDR3 nucleotides are TGTGCCCTTGGGGACTTCCCCCCCTACTTCCTTACGTCCACCGCGTACACCGATAAACTCATCTTT.

This clone was detected many times. Translating this DNA gives a protein that differs at residue 10 from the TCRdb one, which belongs to a much larger clone; a read error is likely, and the protein shown is this translation. V gene TRDV3 combines with J gene TRDJ1; the match to TRDD3 covers 10 bases. CDR1 is TVYSNPD, CDR2 GDNSRS, per germline (reference sequence). With 2 bases clipped from V and 4 bases from J, the junction kept 10 bases outside the gene matches. There are 15 residues in the CDR3. The CDR3 loop reads CAFRGYWGILDKLIF. CDR3 in DNA: TGTGCCTTTCGAGGTTACTGGGGGATTCTCGATAAACTCATCTTT.

Details on this clone: Translating this DNA gives a protein that differs at residue 8 from the TCRdb one, which belongs to a much larger clone; a read error is likely, and the protein shown is this translation. This chain joins TRDV1 and TRDJ2, with 10 bases identical to TRDD3. In the absence of a J gene in TCRdb, the DNA was matched to germline to assign it here. The CDR3 loop spans 20 amino acids. Unmatched junction bases numbered 17, after V lost 3 bases and J lost 4 bases. Germline CDR1 is TSWWSYY and CDR2 is QGS. CDR3 region: CALGETLISTGGLRTAQLFF. As DNA, the CDR3 is TGTGCTCTTGGGGAGACCTTAATCAGTACTGGGGGATTAAGGACAGCACAACTCTTCTTT.

This clone has just a few counts. The TCRdb protein comes from a much larger clone and disagrees with this DNA's translation at residue 13, likely due to a read error; the protein given here is derived from the DNA. The CDR3 region has the DNA TGTGCCTGTGACACCGTTGGGGTGCCTATCGATAAATTCATCTTT. It is translated as CACDTVGVPIDKFIF. The J gene has no call, while the V gene is TRDV2; the table's TRDD3 call for D was not verified on the DNA. The CDR3 runs to 15 residues. Germline V gives CDR1 GEAIGNYY, CDR2 EKD.

Concerning this clone: It is likely a read error: a sequence one base away is far more abundant. The same CDR3 arises from other DNA sequences in this sample as well. J is TRDJ1 and V is TRDV1; no firm D call. No J gene is reported in TCRdb; it was inferred here by comparing the DNA with germline. V lost 3 bases and J lost 5, with 10 bases in between. Germline V gene sequence: CDR1 TSWWSYY, CDR2 QGS. This CDR3 contains 13 residues. CDR3 protein: CALGEPMSDKLIF. CDR3 sequence (DNA): TGTGCTCTTGGGGAGCCCATGTCTGATAAACTCATCTTT.

This clone came up many times. Since a far larger clone is one base different, this is likely a read error. This same CDR3 is encoded by further DNA sequences in the sample. The V gene is TRDV2, the J gene TRDJ1; 10 positions match TRDD3. TCRdb gives no J gene; it was assigned here by matching the DNA to germline. V shed 4 bases, J shed 3 bases, and the junction held 13 bases outside the gene matches. From germline, CDR1 is GEAIGNYY and CDR2 EKD. The CDR3 length is 17 residues. For the CDR3, the DNA is TGTGCCTGTGATACCCCATGGGTGGGGGATACCTCCGATAAACTCATCTTT. Its protein is CACDTPWVGDTSDKLIF.

This clone was detected ten times or more. For this DNA, TCRdb reports the protein of a much larger clone, which diverges at residue 7, most likely from a read error; the protein presented here is translated directly from the DNA. This rearrangement joins TRDV1 to TRDJ2; TRDD3 aligns across 9 bases. Germline V gene data show CDR1 as TSWWSYY and CDR2 as QGS. The CDR3 length is 21 residues. The trim removed 1 base at V and 4 bases at J, leaving 19 bases unmatched. The CDR3: CALGEPRFFTGGRYRTAQLFF. Here the CDR3 DNA reads TGTGCTCTTGGGGAACCACGGTTTTTCACTGGGGGACGTTATCGGACAGCACAACTCTTCTTT.

This clone was observed a handful of times. This is likely an artifact of a read error, given a far larger clone one base away. The chain uses TRDV1 and TRDJ1, with 7 nucleotides matching TRDD2. As TCRdb names no J gene, one was assigned here on the basis of a DNA match to germline. CDR1 TSWWSYY and CDR2 QGS come from the germline V gene. The CDR3 sequence is 16 residues long. In DNA, the CDR3 is TGCGCTCTTGGGGAACTTACCCTTCCTGTCACCGATAAACTCATCTTT. It encodes CALGELTLPVTDKLIF.

This clone has more than one count but fewer than ten. A read error is likely here: a far larger clone is one base away. The sample has other DNA sequences that encode this CDR3 too. This chain joins TRDV2 and TRDJ1; 10 bases match TRDD3. The J gene is absent in TCRdb and was assigned here via DNA matching to germline. Germline trimming cut 0 bases from V and 3 bases from J; bases unmatched to any gene: 9. Germline V CDR1 and CDR2: GEAIGNYY, EKD. The CDR3 covers 17 residues. CDR3 in amino acids: CACDTPWVGDTSDKLIF. The CDR3 nucleotides are TGTGCCTGTGACACCCCCTGGGTGGGGGATACCTCCGATAAACTCATCTTT.

The CDR3, as DNA: TGTGCTTATAGGAGCGCGAGCCTACTGGGGGCGTACACCGATAAACTCATCTTT. It is translated as CAYRSASLLGAYTDKLIF. V is TRAV38-2/DV8 and J is TRDJ1; 8 bases agree with TRDD3. In the absence of a J gene in TCRdb, the DNA was matched to germline to assign it here. J gave up 0 bases and V 0 bases, and 10 bases lay outside the gene matches. Germline values: CDR1 TSESDYY, CDR2 QEAYKQQN. The CDR3 is 18 residues long.

This clone has a handful of counts. A read error likely explains why the TCRdb protein, taken from a much larger clone, differs from this DNA's translation at residue 4; the protein shown is translated from the DNA. The rearrangement uses TRDV3 and TRDJ1; TRDD3 aligns across 12 bases. No J segment appears in TCRdb, so it was assigned here by matching the sequence to germline. Per the germline V gene, CDR1 is TVYSNPD and CDR2 is GDNSRS (reference sequence). The CDR3 runs to 21 residues. With V trimmed by 4 bases and J by 3 bases, 27 bases remained unmatched. Written as DNA, the CDR3 is TGTGCCTCCATACGGAGGTCTACTGGGGGATACTATAAACTATCGGCCGATAAACTCATCTTT. This translates into CASIRRSTGGYYKLSADKLIF.

This clone was detected many times. This sequence may be a read error, since a much larger clone differs from it by one base. In the same sample, other DNA sequences code for this CDR3. The chain uses TRDV1 and TRDJ1; D is possibly TRDD3 (5 bases). The germline CDR1 and CDR2 sequences are TSWWSYY and QGS. The CDR3 runs to 19 residues. Trimming took off 1 base at V and 0 bases at J, with 21 bases between the two ends. CDR3 in DNA: TGTGCTCTTGGGGAACCCCATATTAATGCAGGGGGGCACACCGATAAACTCATCTTT. Translated: CALGEPHINAGGHTDKLIF.

The sample holds many counts of this clone. The rearrangement joins TRDV1 to TRDJ1; 11 bases fit TRDD3. Germline trimming cut 0 bases from V and 2 bases from J; bases unmatched to any gene: 29. Looked up from germline, CDR1 is TSWWSYY and CDR2 is QGS. The CDR3 length is 25 residues. DNA of the CDR3: TGTGCTCTTGGGGAACTCCTCAGACCTTCCTACGTTTTGTACTGGGGGATAAGGGGGACCGATAAACTCATCTTT. Translated: CALGELLRPSYVLYWGIRGTDKLIF.